The clone carrying this TCR beta chain was observed a few times. Antigen unknown. Repertoires were generated with immunoSEQ multiplex PCR, while TCRdb's copy carries only in-frame clones and drops some. The table records tens of thousands of clones, roughly 89% of them present only once. This sample was taken from a study of cytomegalovirus exposure and HLA in healthy donors. Whole-study findings and limits: In vitro confirmation showed a few CMV-associated chains to be CMV antigen specific. Per published reports, the classifier diagnosed cytomegalovirus status with high specificity and sensitivity.

The CDR3 runs 13 residues. Germline CDR1 SNHLY, CDR2 FYNNEI. V lost 7 bases and J lost 6, with 16 bases in between. The origin of this receptor is a woman younger than 30 in good health and CMV-seropositive. The chain recombines TRBV2 with TRBJ2-7, with D possibly matching TRBD1 (5 bases). Sequencing was performed on PBMCs. In DNA form, the CDR3 reads TGTGCCAGCATGGGGCAGGGCGGTGGCGAGCAGTACTTC. This encodes CASMGQGGGEQYF.